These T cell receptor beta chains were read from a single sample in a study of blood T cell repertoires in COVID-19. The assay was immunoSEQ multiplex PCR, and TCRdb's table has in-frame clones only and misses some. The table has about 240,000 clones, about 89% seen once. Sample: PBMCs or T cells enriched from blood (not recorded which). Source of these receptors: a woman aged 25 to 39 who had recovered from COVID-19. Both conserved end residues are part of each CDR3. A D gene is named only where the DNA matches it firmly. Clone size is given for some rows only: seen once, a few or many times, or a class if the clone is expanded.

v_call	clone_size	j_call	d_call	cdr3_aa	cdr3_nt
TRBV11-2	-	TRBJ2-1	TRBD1	CASSLATGGLGEQFF	TGTGCCAGCAGCTTAGCTACAGGGGGCTTAGGTGAGCAGTTCTTC
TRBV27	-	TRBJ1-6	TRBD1	CASSFNDRARGSPLHF	TGTGCCAGCAGTTTTAACGACAGGGCACGCGGTTCACCCCTCCACTTT
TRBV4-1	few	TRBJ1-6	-	CASSHADRPLGNSPLHF	TGCGCCAGCAGCCATGCCGACAGACCCCTGGGTAATTCACCCCTCCACTTT
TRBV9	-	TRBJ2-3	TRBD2	CASSGSVREGTDTQYF	TGTGCCAGCAGCGGGTCCGTTCGGGAGGGCACAGATACGCAGTATTTT
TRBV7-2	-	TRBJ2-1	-	CASSVGGGNEQFF	TGTGCCAGCAGCGTCGGGGGTGGCAATGAGCAGTTCTTC
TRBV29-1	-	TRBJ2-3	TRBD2	CSTILAASTDTQYF	TGCAGCACCATCCTAGCGGCTAGCACAGATACGCAGTATTTT
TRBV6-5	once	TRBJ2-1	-	CASSKRRGGNNEQFF	TGTGCCAGCAGTAAAAGGAGAGGGGGAAACAATGAGCAGTTCTTC
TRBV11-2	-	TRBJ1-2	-	CASSSDFYGYTF	TGTGCCAGCAGCTCCGACTTCTATGGCTACACCTTC
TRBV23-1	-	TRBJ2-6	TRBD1	CASSPGQKDSGANVLTF	TGCGCCAGCAGCCCGGGACAGAAGGACTCTGGGGCCAACGTCCTGACTTTC
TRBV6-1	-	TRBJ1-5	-	CASSERRGNQPQHF	TGTGCCAGCAGTGAAAGGAGGGGCAATCAGCCCCAGCATTTT
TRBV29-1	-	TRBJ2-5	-	CSVDWQLNQETQYF	TGCAGCGTTGACTGGCAGTTAAACCAAGAGACCCAGTACTTC
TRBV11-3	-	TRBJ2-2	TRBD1	CASSTRQGAGELFF	TGTGCCAGCAGCACTAGACAGGGGGCCGGGGAGCTGTTTTTT
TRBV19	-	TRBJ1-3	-	CASLGQGNTIYF	TGTGCCAGCCTCGGACAGGGAAACACCATATATTTT
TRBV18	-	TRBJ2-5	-	CASSPGTRLQETQYF	TGTGCCAGCTCGCCCGGGACACGACTTCAAGAGACCCAGTACTTC
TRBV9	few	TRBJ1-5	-	CASSVGGIGNQPQHF	TGTGCCAGCAGCGTAGGCGGCATAGGCAATCAGCCCCAGCATTTT
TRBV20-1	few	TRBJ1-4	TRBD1	CSASGQGSEKLFF	TGCAGTGCTAGTGGACAGGGGAGTGAAAAACTGTTTTTT
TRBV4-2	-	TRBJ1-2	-	CASSQGNGHKGDYTF	TGTGCCAGCAGCCAAGGTAATGGCCACAAGGGAGACTACACCTTC
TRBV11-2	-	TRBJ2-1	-	CASTESYRRPYNEQFF	TGTGCCAGCACCGAGAGTTACAGGAGACCCTACAATGAGCAGTTCTTC
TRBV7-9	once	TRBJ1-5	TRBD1	CASSKGQDYQPQHF	TGTGCCAGCAGCAAGGGACAGGATTATCAGCCCCAGCATTTT
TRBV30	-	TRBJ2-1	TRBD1	CAWSVLVRTGRNEQFF	TGTGCCTGGAGTGTACTGGTGCGGACAGGGAGGAATGAGCAGTTCTTC
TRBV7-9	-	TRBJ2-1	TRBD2	CASSSSGSGPTEGNEQFF	TGTGCCAGCAGCTCCTCAGGTAGCGGGCCTACGGAAGGCAATGAGCAGTTCTTC
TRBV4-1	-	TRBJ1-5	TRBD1	CASSQEDGRGNQPQHF	TGCGCCAGCAGCCAAGAAGATGGCAGGGGGAATCAGCCCCAGCATTTT
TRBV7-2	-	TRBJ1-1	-	CASSLRRDPPEAFF	TGTGCCAGCAGCTTAAGGAGGGACCCACCTGAAGCTTTCTTT
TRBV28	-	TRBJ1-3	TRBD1	CASSSYKTGYENTIYF	TGTGCCAGCAGTTCCTACAAGACAGGGTATGAAAACACCATATATTTT
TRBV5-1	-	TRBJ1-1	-	CASSLVSRVGETAFF	TGCGCCAGCAGCTTGGTATCCAGGGTGGGCGAAACAGCTTTCTTT
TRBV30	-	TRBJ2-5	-	CAWTSGAQETQYF	TGTGCCTGGACGTCGGGAGCACAAGAGACCCAGTACTTC
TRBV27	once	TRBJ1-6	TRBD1	CASSRQGYASPLHF	TGTGCCAGCAGTCGACAGGGGTACGCTTCACCCCTCCACTTT
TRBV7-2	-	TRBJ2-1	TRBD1	CASSLQGQGRGAQFF	TGTGCCAGCAGCCTACAAGGACAGGGTAGAGGGGCGCAGTTCTTC
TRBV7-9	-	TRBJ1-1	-	CASSNTVGAEMNTEAFF	TGTGCCAGCAGCAACACTGTGGGGGCGGAAATGAACACTGAAGCTTTCTTT
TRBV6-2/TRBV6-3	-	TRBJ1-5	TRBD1	CASSYFFQTGDNQPQHF	TGTGCCAGCAGTTACTTCTTCCAGACAGGGGACAATCAGCCCCAGCATTTT
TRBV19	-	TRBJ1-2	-	CASSKQRTNYGYTF	TGTGCCAGTAGTAAACAACGAACTAACTATGGCTACACCTTC
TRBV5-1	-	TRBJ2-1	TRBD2	CASSSTKIAGGGVYNEQFF	TGCGCCAGCAGCTCCACAAAGATAGCGGGAGGGGGGGTCTACAATGAGCAGTTCTTC
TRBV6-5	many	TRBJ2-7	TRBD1	CASSYLQGAYEQYF	TGTGCCAGCAGTTACTTACAGGGGGCTTACGAGCAGTACTTC
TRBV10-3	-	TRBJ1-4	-	CAIGGGPTNEKLFF	TGTGCCATCGGTGGGGGGCCAACTAATGAAAAACTGTTTTTT
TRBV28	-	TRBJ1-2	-	CASSYRLTNYGYTF	TGTGCCAGCAGTTACAGGTTAACTAACTATGGCTACACCTTC
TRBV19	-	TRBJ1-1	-	CASRGSAGAFF	TGTGCCAGTAGGGGCAGCGCGGGAGCTTTCTTT
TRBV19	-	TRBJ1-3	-	CASSYPEGSGNTIYF	TGTGCCAGTAGTTACCCCGAGGGATCTGGAAACACCATATATTTT
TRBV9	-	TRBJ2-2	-	CASSVINTGELFF	TGTGCCAGCAGCGTTATAAACACCGGGGAGCTGTTTTTT
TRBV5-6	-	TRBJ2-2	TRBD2	CASSLASGRITGELFF	TGTGCCAGCAGCTTGGCCAGCGGGAGGATCACCGGGGAGCTGTTTTTT
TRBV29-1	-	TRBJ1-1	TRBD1	CSVDIGSPGGGFTEAFF	TGCAGCGTTGACATTGGTTCACCAGGGGGCGGTTTTACTGAAGCTTTCTTT
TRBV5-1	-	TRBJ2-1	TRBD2	CASSLVLAASGDNEQFF	TGCGCCAGCAGCTTGGTTTTAGCGGCTAGCGGCGACAATGAGCAGTTCTTC
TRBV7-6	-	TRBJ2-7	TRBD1	CASSNGQGRDEQYF	TGTGCCAGCAGTAACGGACAGGGAAGGGACGAGCAGTACTTC
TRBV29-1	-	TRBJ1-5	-	CSVAGGNQPQHF	TGCAGCGTTGCGGGAGGCAATCAGCCCCAGCATTTT
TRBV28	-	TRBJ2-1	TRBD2	CASIGQAGGPNEQFF	TGTGCCAGCATAGGACAAGCGGGAGGGCCCAATGAGCAGTTCTTC
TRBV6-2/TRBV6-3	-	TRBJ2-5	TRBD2	CASSYQRETPLQETQYF	TGTGCCAGCAGTTACCAGCGGGAGACCCCCCTACAAGAGACCCAGTACTTC
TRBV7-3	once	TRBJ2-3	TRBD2	CASSSGLVSDTQYF	TGTGCCAGCAGCTCGGGACTAGTAAGTGATACGCAGTATTTT
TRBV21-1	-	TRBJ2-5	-	CASSKERGGVGKETQYF	TGTGCCAGCAGCAAAGAGCGTGGGGGCGTGGGGAAAGAGACCCAGTACTTC
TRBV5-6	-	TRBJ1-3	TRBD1	CASSSGTGFSGNTIYF	TGTGCCAGCAGCTCCGGGACAGGGTTCTCTGGAAACACCATATATTTT
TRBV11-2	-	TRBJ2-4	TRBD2	CASSLDHRAGGPLAKNIQYF	TGTGCCAGCAGCTTAGACCACAGAGCGGGAGGGCCGCTAGCCAAAAACATTCAGTACTTC
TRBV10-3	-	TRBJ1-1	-	CAIRKGGIEAFF	TGTGCCATCAGAAAGGGAGGGATTGAAGCTTTCTTT